This is a list of T cell receptor beta chains from one sample in a study of beta chain features in type 1 diabetes. The repertoire was sequenced with immunoSEQ multiplex PCR; TCRdb's copy has only in-frame clones and lacks some. The sample consists of over 100,000 clones, around 40% of them appearing once. The sequenced sample consisted of stem cell memory CD4+ T cells from blood. These receptors were obtained from a woman aged 18 to 35 in good health. The CDR3 runs from the conserved cysteine through the conserved F or W. The D gene is left open where the match is weak. The size entry is marked missing in some rows and otherwise reads once, few, many or a size class.

TRBJ2-7	NA	14	NA	TRBV7-8	TGTGCCAGCAGCTTTAGCAGGGTGTCCTACGAGCAGTACTTC	CASSFSRVSYEQYF
TRBJ2-7	NA	13	NA	TRBV28	TGTGCCAGCAGTTTTGGGGCAGCCTACGAGCAGTACTTC	CASSFGAAYEQYF
TRBJ2-1	few	16	TRBD2	TRBV19	TGTGCCAGTAGTATATCCGGACTAGCGGGTGCCGAAGAGCAGTTCTTC	CASSISGLAGAEEQFF
TRBJ1-1	few	13	NA	TRBV25-1	TGTGCCAGTAGTGGTCGTATGAACACTGAAGCTTTCTTT	CASSGRMNTEAFF
TRBJ2-1	NA	16	TRBD2	TRBV28	TGTGCCAGCAGTCTTCCGGGCGGGAGCAACTACAATGAGCAGTTCTTC	CASSLPGGSNYNEQFF
TRBJ2-7	NA	14	NA	TRBV6-5	TGTGCCAGCGCGCCGGGACATCTCCGGGACGAGCAGTACTTC	CASAPGHLRDEQYF
TRBJ2-1	NA	14	TRBD2	TRBV2	TGTGCCAGCAGTGGACTAGCGGGAGGTAACCGGCAGTTCTTC	CASSGLAGGNRQFF
TRBJ1-2	NA	13	NA	TRBV19	TGTGCCACCAGGGTGGGGCAGGGCTATGGCTACACCTTC	CATRVGQGYGYTF
TRBJ1-1	NA	14	NA	TRBV7-8	TGTGCCAGCAGCTTACTAGCAGGGAGGCCCGACGCTTTCTTT	CASSLLAGRPDAFF
TRBJ2-5	few	15	NA	TRBV30	TGTGCCTGGAGTGCTAAGAGGAGGGTTTGGGAGACCCAGTACTTC	CAWSAKRRVWETQYF
TRBJ2-1	NA	16	TRBD2	TRBV7-9	TGTGCCAGCAGCTCTAGAGCGGGAGCCTCCTACAATGAGCAGTTCTTC	CASSSRAGASYNEQFF
TRBJ1-5	few	16	NA	TRBV27	TGTGCCAGCAGTTTACAGTACCCGGGACTCAATCAGCCCCAGCATTTT	CASSLQYPGLNQPQHF
TRBJ2-5	few	16	NA	TRBV21-1	TGTGCCAGCAGGAAGGACCCACAGGGATTTCTCGAGACCCAGTACTTC	CASRKDPQGFLETQYF
TRBJ2-3	few	13	NA	TRBV18	TGTGCCAGCTCATCACTCCACACAGATACGCAGTATTTT	CASSSLHTDTQYF
TRBJ2-1	few	14	NA	TRBV25-1	TGTGCCAGCAGTGGGAACAGGGGGGGGAATGAGCAGTTCTTC	CASSGNRGGNEQFF
TRBJ2-4	many	11	NA	TRBV7-9	TGTGTCCTTGTGGCAGGGAACATTCAGTACTTC	CVLVAGNIQYF
TRBJ2-3	NA	15	TRBD2	TRBV10-3	TGTGCCATCAGCAAACTAGCGGGACCGACAGATACGCAGTATTTT	CAISKLAGPTDTQYF
TRBJ1-1	few	15	TRBD1	TRBV4-2	TGTGCCAGCAGCCAAGGTCAGGGGGCGCGCACTGAAGCTTTCTTT	CASSQGQGARTEAFF
TRBJ2-7	NA	14	TRBD2	TRBV27	TGTGCCAGCAGACGGCGGGAGAAGGCCTACGAGCAGTACTTC	CASRRREKAYEQYF